One sample yielded the 14 T cell receptor beta chains listed below, sequenced in a study of blood T cell repertoires in COVID-19 (dated by TCRdb to between 2020 and 2021). Preparation of the library involved the immunoSEQ multiplex PCR assay. TCRdb provides this immuneACCESS table in a form limited to in-frame rearrangements. Some clones are lacking; in checked studies, under half of them reflect an unresolved V gene, and why the rest are absent is not known. This sample has hundreds of thousands of clones in its table, and about 88% of those were observed once. Of the sample, roughly 1.4% falls within the top ten clones. The sample was PBMCs or T cells enriched from blood (not recorded which). The receptors derive from a woman under 30 who had been exposed to COVID-19.

The rearrangement links TRBV28 to TRBJ1-6; D perhaps matches TRBD1 (5 bases). CDR3 length: 14 amino acids. V lost 3 bases to trimming and J lost 16 bases, with 19 bases between them. Germline V CDR1 and CDR2: MDHEN, SYDVKM. In DNA form, the CDR3 reads TGTGCCAGCAGTTTGGGGCAACCAAAATCCGGACTCCACTTT. Residues: CASSLGQPKSGLHF.

This chain joins TRBV28 and TRBJ1-5; D is unclear. The CDR3 length is 13 residues. The V end was cut by 3 bases, the J end by 5 bases, with 8 bases between. Germline V gene sequence: CDR1 MDHEN, CDR2 SYDVKM. The CDR3 protein is CASSFERYQPQHF. The DNA for the CDR3 is TGTGCCAGCAGTTTTGAGCGATATCAGCCCCAGCATTTT.

This rearrangement joins TRBV6-5 to TRBJ2-7; 8 bases align to TRBD1. CDR1 and CDR2 (germline): MNHEY, SVGAGI. The ends lost 4 bases at V and 2 bases at J; junction bases unmatched: 4. The CDR3 contains 14 residues. As DNA, the CDR3 is TGTGCCAGCAGTTGGACAGGGCCGCCCTACGAGCAGTACTTC. Its translation is CASSWTGPPYEQYF.

The gene calls are TRBV6-5 and TRBJ2-1; maybe TRBD1 (5 bases). The length of the CDR3 is 15 residues. Germline CDR1 reads MNHEY; CDR2 reads SVGAGI. The V gene lost 6 bases and the J gene lost 0 bases, with 12 bases spanning the gap. CDR3 nucleotide sequence: TGTGCCAGCAGATCAAATGGGGCCTCCTACAATGAGCAGTTCTTC. Translated: CASRSNGASYNEQFF.

To note about this clone: Distinct nucleotide sequences in the sample also encode this CDR3. The chain is built from TRBV29-1 and TRBJ1-2; 8 nucleotides match TRBD1. The germline CDR1 and CDR2 sequences are SQVTM and ANQGSEA. The CDR3 spans 12 residues. The junction had 0 bases not matched to a gene; V was cut back by 4 bases and J by 2 bases. CDR3 loop: CSVGQGNYGYTF. In DNA form, the CDR3 reads TGCAGCGTTGGACAGGGGAACTATGGCTACACCTTC.

V and J are TRBV11-2 and TRBJ1-5, with TRBD1 as a possible D gene (6 bases). The CDR3 spans 16 residues. Trimming removed 1 base from V and 6 bases from J, with 16 bases in between. Germline CDR1 SGHAT, CDR2 FQNNGV. The CDR3, as DNA: TGTGCCAGCAGCTTAGCTGTGCAGGGGCGAGGTCAGCCCCAGCATTTT. Encoded protein: CASSLAVQGRGQPQHF. Combining the CDR3 with reference TRBV11-2 and TRBJ1-5 gives the whole variable domain EAGVAQSPRYKIIEKRQSVAFWCNPISGHATLYWYQQILGQGPKLLIQFQNNGVVDDSQLPKDRFSAERLKGVDSTLKIQPAKLEDSAVYLCASSLAVQGRGQPQHFGDGTRLSIL.

V usage is TRBV5-4 and J usage is TRBJ2-2; TRBD1 is a possible D gene (6 bases). The CDR3 loop spans 15 amino acids. With 3 bases removed from V and 0 bases from J, the gap between germline ends came to 9 bases. CDR1 SGHNT and CDR2 YYREEE come from the germline V gene (reference sequence). CDR3 nucleotide sequence: TGTGCCAGCAGCTCGGACAGCTCGAACACCGGGGAGCTGTTTTTT. It encodes CASSSDSSNTGELFF. The full variable domain, with the rest looked up from reference TRBV5-4 and TRBJ2-2, is ETGVTQSPTHLIKTRGQQVTLRCSSQSGHNTVSWYQQALGQGPQFIFQYYREEENGRGNFPPRFSGLQFPNYSSELNVNALELDDSALYLCASSSDSSNTGELFFGEGSRLTVL.

The chain links TRBV7-3 to TRBJ1-6; perhaps TRBD1 as D (6 bases). The length of the CDR3 is 13 residues. Germline loops: CDR1 SGHTA, CDR2 FQGTGA. V was trimmed by 6 bases and J by 7 bases, leaving 10 bases between them. CDR3 DNA: TGTGCCAGCAGGACAGGATTGAATTCACCCCTCCACTTT. It codes for CASRTGLNSPLHF.

The chain recombines TRBV7-9 with TRBJ2-7; 8 positions match TRBD2. The CDR3 sequence is 15 residues long. Germline loops: CDR1 SEHNR, CDR2 FQNEAQ (reference sequence). Trimming cost V 5 bases and J 7 bases; bases outside gene matches: 13. The CDR3 DNA reads TGTGCCAGCAGCCGGAGCGGGAGTCCCCCCCTGGAGCAGTACTTC. Translating it yields CASSRSGSPPLEQYF.

This chain joins TRBV3-1 (or the pseudogene TRBV3-2) and TRBJ1-5, with 9 bases aligning to TRBD1. The germline V gene has CDR1 LGHDT and CDR2 YNNKEL (reference sequence). J was trimmed by 1 base and V by 4 bases; bases with no gene match: 5. The CDR3 has 16 residues. CDR3 in amino acids: CASSRGGQGSNQPQHF. Written as DNA, the CDR3 is TGTGCCAGCAGCCGGGGGGGACAGGGAAGCAATCAGCCCCAGCATTTT.

This clone appeared once. The chain is built from TRBV6-5 and TRBJ1-5; possibly TRBD1 for D (5 bases). V lost 7 bases to trimming and J lost 7 bases, with 17 bases between them. CDR1 is MNHEY and CDR2 is SVGAGI in the germline V gene. CDR3 length equals 14 residues. CDR3 residues: CASIIAGLGQPQHF. In nucleotides, the CDR3 is TGTGCCAGCATCATAGCAGGGCTCGGGCAGCCCCAGCATTTT.

V is TRBV7-2 and J is TRBJ2-2; TRBD1 might be the D (6 bases). CDR1 and CDR2 (germline): SGHTA, FQGNSA. The CDR3 length is 14 residues. V was pared by 2 bases and J by 3 bases, with 7 bases between. CDR3 DNA: TGTGCCAGCAGCTTACAGGGGTACACCGGGGAGCTGTTTTTT. It encodes CASSLQGYTGELFF.

The chain employs TRBV7-9 and TRBJ1-1; a possible D gene is TRBD1 (6 bases). Germline V gives CDR1 SEHNR, CDR2 FQNEAQ (reference sequence). With 4 bases removed from V and 5 bases from J, the gap between germline ends came to 17 bases. This CDR3 has 15 residues. CDR3 loop: CASSSSRGGRTEAFF. In DNA form, the CDR3 reads TGTGCCAGCAGCTCCTCCAGGGGAGGGCGGACTGAAGCTTTCTTT. The full variable domain, with the rest looked up from reference TRBV7-9 and TRBJ1-1, is DTGVSQNPRHKITKRGQNVTFRCDPISEHNRLYWYRQTLGQGPEFLTYFQNEAQLEKSRLLSDRFSAERPKGSFSTLEIQRTEQGDSAMYLCASSSSRGGRTEAFFGQGTRLTVV.

The gene calls are TRBV28 and TRBJ2-5, with D possibly matching TRBD2 (5 bases). This CDR3 has 14 amino acids. Germline lookup yields CDR1 MDHEN and CDR2 SYDVKM. Trimming took off 5 bases at V and 2 bases at J, with 12 bases between the two ends. The CDR3: CASSPPRDQETQYF. As DNA, the CDR3 is TGTGCCAGCAGTCCCCCCCGGGATCAAGAGACCCAGTACTTC. Variable domain in full (rest from reference TRBV28 and TRBJ2-5): DVKVTQSSRYLVKRTGEKVFLECVQDMDHENMFWYRQDPGLGLRLIYFSYDVKMKEKGDIPEGYSVSREKKERFSLILESASTNQTSMYLCASSPPRDQETQYFGPGTRLLVL.